This TCR beta chain stems from a study of cytotoxic CD8 clonotypes in ibrutinib-treated CLL. Study information: Mean productive templates were around 240,000; mean productive rearrangements were roughly 100,000.

Study-wide results and limits: Clonality grew at ibrutinib response; at progression, it decreased back toward baseline.

In the case of this clone: The antigen is undetermined.

With sequencing, the targeted depth ranged from 1 in 200,000 to 1 in 1 million T cells. The protocol was immunoSEQ multiplex PCR, while the TCRdb copy is restricted to in-frame clones and leaves out a portion. Seen here are around 97,000 clones, 60% to 80% observed once, and the top ten hold 25% to 40%. This sequence originates from a human donor with chronic lymphocytic leukemia. Here the sequenced sample was PBMCs, taken after 12 months of ibrutinib treatment.

The CDR3 region is CASGLGRTYEQYF. The CDR3 nucleotides are TGTGCTAGTGGTTTGGGCAGAACCTACGAGCAGTACTTC. This sequence joins TRBV12-5 and TRBJ2-7; no clear D. The CDR3 covers 13 residues. From germline, CDR1 is LGHNT and CDR2 FRNRAP. Deletions cut 1 base from V and 2 bases from J, with 6 bases between.